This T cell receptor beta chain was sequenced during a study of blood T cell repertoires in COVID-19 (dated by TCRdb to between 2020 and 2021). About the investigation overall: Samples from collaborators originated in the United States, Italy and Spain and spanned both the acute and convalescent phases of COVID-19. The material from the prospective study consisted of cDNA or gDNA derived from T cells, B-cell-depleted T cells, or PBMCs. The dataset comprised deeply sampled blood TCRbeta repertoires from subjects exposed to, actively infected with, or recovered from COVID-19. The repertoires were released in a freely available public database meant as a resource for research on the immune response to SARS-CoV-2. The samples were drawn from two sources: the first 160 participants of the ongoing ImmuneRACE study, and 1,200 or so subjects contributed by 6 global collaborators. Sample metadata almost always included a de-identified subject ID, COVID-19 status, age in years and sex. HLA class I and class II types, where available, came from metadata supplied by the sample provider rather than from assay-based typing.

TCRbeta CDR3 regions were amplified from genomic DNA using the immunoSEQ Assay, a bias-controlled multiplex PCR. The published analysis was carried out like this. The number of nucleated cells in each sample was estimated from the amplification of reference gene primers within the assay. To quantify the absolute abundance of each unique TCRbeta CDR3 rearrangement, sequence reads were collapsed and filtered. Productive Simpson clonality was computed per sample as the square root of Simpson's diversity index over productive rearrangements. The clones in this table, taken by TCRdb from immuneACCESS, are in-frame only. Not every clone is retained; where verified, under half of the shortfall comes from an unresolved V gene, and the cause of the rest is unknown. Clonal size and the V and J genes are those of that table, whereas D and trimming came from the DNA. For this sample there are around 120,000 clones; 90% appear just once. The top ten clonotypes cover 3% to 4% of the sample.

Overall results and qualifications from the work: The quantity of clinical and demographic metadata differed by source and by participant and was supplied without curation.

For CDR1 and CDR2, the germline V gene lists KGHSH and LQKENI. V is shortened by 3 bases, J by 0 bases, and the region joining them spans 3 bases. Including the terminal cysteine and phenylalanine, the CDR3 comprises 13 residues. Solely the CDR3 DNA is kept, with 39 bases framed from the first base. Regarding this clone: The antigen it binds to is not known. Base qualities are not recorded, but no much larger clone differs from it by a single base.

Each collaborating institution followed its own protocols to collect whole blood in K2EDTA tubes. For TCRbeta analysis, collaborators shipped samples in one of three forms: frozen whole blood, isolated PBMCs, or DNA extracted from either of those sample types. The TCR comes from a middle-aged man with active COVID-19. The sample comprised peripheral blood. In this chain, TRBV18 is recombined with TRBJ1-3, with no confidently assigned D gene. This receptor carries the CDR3 CASSPGSGNTIYF. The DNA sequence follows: TGTGCCAGCTCACCCGGCTCTGGAAACACCATATATTTT.